The 17 T cell receptor beta chains below were found in one sample sequenced in a study of blood T cell repertoires in COVID-19 (dated by TCRdb to about 2020). The library came from the immunoSEQ multiplex PCR assay. This is the immuneACCESS table as TCRdb keeps it, with only in-frame sequences that have V and J called. A part of the clones is gone; compared with another copy, unresolved V genes explain less than half, and the rest is unexplained. This sample holds a few hundred thousand clones; 80% to 90% were observed only once. 1% to 1.3% of the sample lies in the top ten. Input material: PBMCs or T cells enriched from blood (not recorded which). The receptors originated from a man aged 25-40 years who had recovered from COVID-19.

V usage is TRBV4-2 and J usage is TRBJ1-5; possible D gene TRBD1, 5 bases. The CDR3 contains 14 residues. V was cut by 6 bases and J by 4 bases, with 13 bases left in between. Germline V gene sequence: CDR1 LGHNA, CDR2 YNFKEQ. The CDR3 region has the DNA TGTGCCAGCAGTCAAAACCCAGGGAATCAGCCCCAGCATTTT. Translating it yields CASSQNPGNQPQHF.

The chain is built from TRBV28 and TRBJ1-6, with 10 bases that match TRBD1. Germline trimming cut 8 bases from V and 0 bases from J; bases unmatched to any gene: 4. The germline CDR1 and CDR2 sequences are MDHEN and SYDVKM. The CDR3 runs to 16 residues. Written as DNA, the CDR3 is TGTGCCAGCTGGACAGGGGGGAGCTCCTATAATTCACCCCTCCACTTT. Its translation is CASWTGGSSYNSPLHF.

V is TRBV30 and J is TRBJ2-5, with 9 bases that match TRBD1. CDR1 GTSNPN and CDR2 SVGIG come from the germline V gene (reference sequence). The CDR3 spans 14 residues. V shed 2 bases, J shed 5 bases, and the junction held 6 bases outside the gene matches. The CDR3 protein is CAWSPGQGWETQYF. CDR3 DNA: TGTGCCTGGAGTCCAGGACAGGGGTGGGAGACCCAGTACTTC.

The V gene is TRBV7-8, the J gene TRBJ2-7; 9 positions match TRBD1. Germline CDR1 SGHVS, CDR2 FQNEAQ. With V trimmed by 5 bases and J by 5 bases, 4 bases remained unmatched. This CDR3 has 13 amino acids. The CDR3 here is CASSLRDRDEQYF. The CDR3, as DNA: TGTGCCAGCAGCCTCCGGGACAGGGACGAGCAGTACTTC.

This chain connects TRBV7-9 to TRBJ2-1; tentative D call: TRBD1 (5 bases). Germline V gene data show CDR1 as SEHNR and CDR2 as FQNEAQ (reference sequence). This CDR3 contains 12 residues. Trimming stripped 4 bases from V and 15 bases from J, with 16 bases between. The CDR3 DNA follows: TGTGCCAGCAGCTACCAGCAGGGAACTCTGTTCTTC. Translation gives CASSYQQGTLFF. Supplemented by reference TRBV7-9 and TRBJ2-1, the full variable domain reads DTGVSQNPRHKITKRGQNVTFRCDPISEHNRLYWYRQTLGQGPEFLTYFQNEAQLEKSRLLSDRFSAERPKGSFSTLEIQRTEQGDSAMYLCASSYQQGTLFFGPGTRLTVL.

V and J are TRBV9 and TRBJ1-1, with 8 bases lining up with TRBD1. The germline V gene has CDR1 SGDLS and CDR2 YYNGEE. This CDR3 has 14 amino acids. V gave up 4 bases and J gave up 5 bases; unmatched junction bases: 7. CDR3 region: CASSTLTGETEAFF. DNA for the CDR3: TGTGCCAGCAGCACCCTGACAGGGGAAACTGAAGCTTTCTTT. Full variable domain (remainder filled in from reference TRBV9 and TRBJ1-1): DSGVTQTPKHLITATGQRVTLRCSPRSGDLSVYWYQQSLDQGLQFLIQYYNGEERAKGNILERFSAQQFPDLHSELNLSSLELGDSALYFCASSTLTGETEAFFGQGTRLTVV.

V and J are TRBV3-1 (or the pseudogene TRBV3-2) and TRBJ2-1, with D maybe TRBD1 (6 bases). Germline V gene data show CDR1 as LGHDT and CDR2 as YNNKEL (reference sequence). The CDR3 contains 15 residues. The V gene lost 0 bases and the J gene lost 9 bases, with 15 bases spanning the gap. DNA for the CDR3: TGTGCCAGCAGCCAAGATTCGTATCCAGGGGCTGAGCAGTTCTTC. Translated, it gives CASSQDSYPGAEQFF.

This clone was counted a single time. This sequence joins TRBV10-3 and TRBJ2-5, with a tentative D call TRBD1 (6 bases). Deletions cut 0 bases from V and 4 bases from J, with 9 bases between. The germline V gene has CDR1 ENHRY and CDR2 SYGVKD. CDR3 length equals 14 residues. The CDR3 here is CAISESLQGETQYF. CDR3 coding DNA: TGTGCCATCAGTGAGTCATTACAGGGAGAGACCCAGTACTTC.

This chain uses TRBV5-1 with TRBJ2-2; 11 bases align to TRBD1. V trimming: 7 bases; J trimming: 4 bases; junction bases outside the gene matches: 9. Germline V lookup: CDR1 SGHRS, CDR2 YFSETQ. This CDR3 contains 16 residues. In DNA form, the CDR3 reads TGCGCCAGCGTTGGACAGGGGGCATCGGCCACCGGGGAGCTGTTTTTT. Its translation is CASVGQGASATGELFF.

V is TRBV11-2 and J is TRBJ2-3; 7 nucleotides align to TRBD1. Unmatched junction bases numbered 9, after V lost 1 base and J lost 2 bases. The CDR3 has 17 residues. Per germline, CDR1 SGHAT and CDR2 FQNNGV. CDR3 amino acids: CASSLARDSFSTDTQYF. The CDR3 nucleotides read TGTGCCAGCAGCTTAGCCCGGGACAGTTTCTCCACAGATACGCAGTATTTT.

The gene calls are TRBV9 and TRBJ2-7, with 7 bases that match TRBD2. The trim removed 4 bases at V and 4 bases at J, leaving 5 bases unmatched. Germline V CDR1 and CDR2: SGDLS, YYNGEE. The CDR3 has 13 amino acids. The DNA of the CDR3 is TGTGCCAGCAGCCGGGGGGACGGGTACGAGCAGTACTTC. Protein product: CASSRGDGYEQYF. The full variable domain, with the rest looked up from reference TRBV9 and TRBJ2-7, is DSGVTQTPKHLITATGQRVTLRCSPRSGDLSVYWYQQSLDQGLQFLIQYYNGEERAKGNILERFSAQQFPDLHSELNLSSLELGDSALYFCASSRGDGYEQYFGPGTRLTVT.

The chain joins TRBV15 to TRBJ1-1, with D perhaps TRBD1 (5 bases). V was pared by 5 bases and J by 6 bases, with 13 bases between. From germline, CDR1 is LNHNV and CDR2 YYDKDF (reference sequence). This CDR3 is 13 amino acids long. CDR3: CATSSGVIAEAFF. The CDR3 DNA follows: TGTGCCACCAGCTCGGGGGTGATCGCTGAAGCTTTCTTT.

The chain couples TRBV20-1 to TRBJ1-1; D uncertain. The CDR3 has 13 residues. Per germline, CDR1 DFQATT and CDR2 SNEGSKA (reference sequence). Trimming left V 3 bases short and J 1 base short, with 9 bases between. CDR3 sequence: CSASLIKNTEAFF. As DNA, the CDR3 is TGCAGTGCTAGTTTAATTAAGAACACTGAAGCTTTCTTT.

DNA for the CDR3: TGCGCCAGCAGAGAAGGGGGCTTAGGGACTGAAGCTTTCTTT. It is translated as CASREGGLGTEAFF. The rearrangement uses TRBV10-1 and TRBJ1-1, with 7 nucleotides matching TRBD1. The CDR3 covers 14 residues. V was clipped by 6 bases and J by 5 bases; unmatched bases: 9. Germline CDR1 WNHNN, CDR2 SYGVQD (reference sequence).

J is TRBJ1-1 and V is TRBV24-1, with D uncertain. V lost 4 bases and J 6 bases, leaving 11 bases between the germline ends. This CDR3 has 13 residues. Germline V CDR1 and CDR2: KGHDR, SFDVKD. Here the CDR3 reads CATSEHGLPEAFF. The CDR3 bases are TGTGCCACCAGTGAGCATGGCCTTCCTGAAGCTTTCTTT.

The rearrangement uses TRBV29-1 and TRBJ1-1; TRBD1 aligns across 7 bases. Germline V gene sequence: CDR1 SQVTM, CDR2 ANQGSEA. The length of the CDR3 is 14 residues. CDR3 sequence (DNA): TGCACCATTTCGGGTACAGGGGAGAACACTGAAGCTTTCTTT. This sequence encodes CTISGTGENTEAFF.

The chain employs TRBV28 and TRBJ2-7; 10 nucleotides line up with TRBD2. CDR1 and CDR2 (germline): MDHEN, SYDVKM. The V and J ends lost 5 bases and 5 bases, in that order; junction bases with no gene match: 9. This CDR3 is 15 amino acids long. CDR3 sequence reads: CASSPNLAGANEQYF. The CDR3 DNA reads TGTGCCAGCAGTCCAAATCTAGCGGGAGCAAACGAGCAGTACTTC.